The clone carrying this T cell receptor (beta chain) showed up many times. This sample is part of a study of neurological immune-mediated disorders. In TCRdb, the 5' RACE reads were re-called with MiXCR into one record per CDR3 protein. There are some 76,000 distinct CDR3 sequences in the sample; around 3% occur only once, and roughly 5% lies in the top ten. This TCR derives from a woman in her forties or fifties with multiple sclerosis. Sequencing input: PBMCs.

Here the CDR3 DNA reads TGTGCCAGCTCACCAGCTGTAGGGGCTAGCGGGGGGAACGAGCAGTACGTC. Amino acids: CASSPAVGASGGNEQYV. The rearrangement uses TRBV18 and TRBJ2-7; TRBD2 matches at 11 bases. Germline CDR1 and CDR2: KGHSH and LQKENI. V shed 2 bases, J shed 5 bases, and the junction held 11 bases outside the gene matches. The CDR3 is 17 amino acids.